The present T cell receptor (beta chain) was sequenced within a study of beta chain features in type 1 diabetes. Across the study: All samples combined gave roughly 100 million sorted cells for examination.

Study results and limitations: Healthy donors had naive, central memory and Treg TCRB repertoires that appeared less similar than those seen among patients. Patients with Type 1 diabetes showed moderately but significantly shorter TCRB CDR3s in all four CD4+ subsets.

CDR1 is SNHLY, CDR2 FYNNEI, per germline. V trimming: 8 bases; J trimming: 7 bases; junction bases outside the gene matches: 9. This CDR3 has 15 amino acids. All of the isolated RNA was reverse transcribed, so expressed TCRB transcripts were sequenced. Some clones are missing from TCRdb's copy, which holds only in-frame ones; the method was immunoSEQ multiplex PCR. The profile covers under 950,000 clones, with roughly 17% appearing a single time and 0.023% taken by the ten largest. This clone showed up just a few times. Its specificity is not known. The sample was naive CD4+ T cells from blood. The sequence was collected from a young woman in good health. The chain employs TRBV2 and TRBJ2-2; the match to TRBD2 covers 11 bases. CDR3 residues: CASSTSGRRGGELFF. Here the CDR3 DNA reads TGTGCCAGCTCCACTAGCGGGAGACGGGGCGGGGAGCTGTTTTTT.